The T cell receptor (beta chain) under discussion was sequenced for a study of regulatory T cells in long-lasting Graves disease. For TCR beta, libraries came from iRepertoire HTBI primers and Arm-PCR of CDR3 regions. One entry per CDR3 protein results from TCRdb running MiXCR on the multiplex PCR reads. The data show about 460,000 distinct CDR3 sequences, with 14% seen just once and roughly 15% held by the top ten. This clonotype was seen ten or more times. Time point in this sample: newly diagnosed GD, antithyroid drugs for less than 3 months. After RNA was extracted from PBMCs, the TCR library was made from it. Germline lookup yields CDR1 MDHEN and CDR2 SYDVKM. V trimming: 7 bases; J trimming: 2 bases; junction bases outside the gene matches: 5. The CDR3 spans 15 residues. These same records also appear under a second study, on T cells in Graves' hyperthyroidism and ophthalmopathy. That study adds: Aged 18 to 65, the patients had hyperthyroidism that was newly diagnosed and had lasted under 2 months. Most thyroid-expanded clonotypes above 0.001 were also found in blood.

This chain connects TRBV28 to TRBJ2-7; 13 bases match TRBD2. Specimen: peripheral blood mononuclear cells (PBMCs), collected at new diagnosis, from a patient treated with antithyroid drugs. This TCR was recovered from a woman in her forties or fifties with Graves disease. The CDR3 coding sequence is TGTGCCAGCACCGAGGGACTAGCGGGAACCTACGAGCAGTACTTC. Its protein is CASTEGLAGTYEQYF.